These T cell receptor beta chains were read from a single sample in a study of cytomegalovirus exposure and HLA in healthy donors. Profiled with immunoSEQ multiplex PCR; TCRdb holds only in-frame clones, not every one. The sample has 95,000 to 120,000 clones, roughly 80% seen once. Source material: PBMCs. The receptors come from a young woman in good health and CMV-seropositive. The CDR3 runs from the conserved cysteine through the conserved F or W. A D gene is named only where the DNA matches it firmly. Not all rows give a size; the values are once, few, many and, for expanded clones, a class.

CDR3 protein: CASSQGQYNGQFF; CDR3 DNA: TGCGCCAGCAGCCAAGGACAGTACAATGGGCAGTTCTTC; D gene: NA; clone size: NA; J gene: TRBJ2-1; V gene: TRBV4-1
CDR3 protein: CASSSLAGGYNEQFF; CDR3 DNA: TGCGCCAGCAGCTCTTTAGCGGGAGGGTACAATGAGCAGTTCTTC; D gene: TRBD2; clone size: once; J gene: TRBJ2-1; V gene: TRBV5-1
CDR3 protein: CASRLVPYKYGYTF; CDR3 DNA: TGTGCAAGTCGCTTAGTCCCCTATAAGTATGGCTACACCTTC; D gene: NA; clone size: NA; J gene: TRBJ1-2; V gene: TRBV12-2
CDR3 protein: CASSFQTGRIQPQHF; CDR3 DNA: TGTGCCAGCAGCTTTCAGACAGGGCGGATTCAGCCCCAGCATTTT; D gene: TRBD1; clone size: few; J gene: TRBJ1-5; V gene: TRBV5-8
CDR3 protein: CASSPWSGGGQPQHF; CDR3 DNA: TGTGCCAGCAGTCCCTGGTCGGGGGGAGGCCAGCCCCAGCATTTT; D gene: NA; clone size: NA; J gene: TRBJ1-5; V gene: TRBV6-5
CDR3 protein: CASSPLGGQPQHF; CDR3 DNA: TGTGCCAGCTCACCACTCGGCGGTCAGCCCCAGCATTTT; D gene: NA; clone size: NA; J gene: TRBJ1-5; V gene: TRBV18
CDR3 protein: CASSPRASGDEQYF; CDR3 DNA: TGTGCCAGCAGTCCCAGGGCCTCGGGGGACGAGCAGTACTTC; D gene: NA; clone size: NA; J gene: TRBJ2-7; V gene: TRBV6-1
CDR3 protein: CASSDAGDTEAFF; CDR3 DNA: TGTGCCAGCAGCGACGCGGGGGACACTGAAGCTTTCTTT; D gene: NA; clone size: NA; J gene: TRBJ1-1; V gene: TRBV7-2
CDR3 protein: CASSGTASSYNSPLHF; CDR3 DNA: TGTGCCAGCTCGGGGACAGCGAGCTCCTATAATTCACCCCTCCACTTT; D gene: TRBD1; clone size: once; J gene: TRBJ1-6; V gene: TRBV2
CDR3 protein: CASSFQGGGNEKLFF; CDR3 DNA: TGTGCCAGCAGTTTCCAAGGGGGGGGGAATGAAAAACTGTTTTTT; D gene: NA; clone size: NA; J gene: TRBJ1-4; V gene: TRBV5-4
CDR3 protein: CASSFLAGGQETQYF; CDR3 DNA: TGCGCCAGCAGCTTCCTAGCGGGGGGGCAAGAGACCCAGTACTTC; D gene: TRBD2; clone size: NA; J gene: TRBJ2-5; V gene: TRBV5-1
CDR3 protein: CASSPTGSNQPQHF; CDR3 DNA: TGTGCCAGTAGCCCGACAGGGTCCAATCAGCCCCAGCATTTT; D gene: TRBD1; clone size: few; J gene: TRBJ1-5; V gene: TRBV19
CDR3 protein: CASSPSYNSGNTIYF; CDR3 DNA: TGTGCCAGCAGCCCATCCTATAACTCTGGAAACACCATATATTTT; D gene: NA; clone size: NA; J gene: TRBJ1-3; V gene: TRBV14
CDR3 protein: CASSLGGVEAFF; CDR3 DNA: TGTGCCAGCAGCTTAGGGGGGGTTGAAGCTTTCTTT; D gene: NA; clone size: NA; J gene: TRBJ1-1; V gene: TRBV11-1
CDR3 protein: CASSPGQGGNTEAFF; CDR3 DNA: TGTGCCAGCAGCCCCGGCCAGGGAGGGAACACTGAAGCTTTCTTT; D gene: NA; clone size: NA; J gene: TRBJ1-1; V gene: TRBV4-2
CDR3 protein: CASSLVAGAYNEQFF; CDR3 DNA: TGTGCCAGCAGCTTAGTTGCGGGGGCCTACAATGAGCAGTTCTTC; D gene: TRBD2; clone size: once; J gene: TRBJ2-1; V gene: TRBV11-2
CDR3 protein: CASSPPPGQGVFSGNTIYF; CDR3 DNA: TGTGCCAGTAGTCCCCCACCGGGACAGGGCGTTTTCTCTGGAAACACCATATATTTT; D gene: TRBD1; clone size: NA; J gene: TRBJ1-3; V gene: TRBV19
CDR3 protein: CASSVSPLNYGYTF; CDR3 DNA: TGTGCCAGCAGCGTCTCCCCCCTTAACTATGGCTACACCTTC; D gene: NA; clone size: few; J gene: TRBJ1-2; V gene: TRBV9
CDR3 protein: CASSQGGAAYEQYF; CDR3 DNA: TGTGCCAGCAGCCAAGGTGGGGCAGCCTACGAGCAGTACTTC; D gene: NA; clone size: NA; J gene: TRBJ2-7; V gene: TRBV6-1
CDR3 protein: CATSRVPQGGASYGYTF; CDR3 DNA: TGTGCCACCAGCAGAGTCCCTCAAGGGGGGGCGAGCTATGGCTACACCTTC; D gene: NA; clone size: NA; J gene: TRBJ1-2; V gene: TRBV15
CDR3 protein: CASSPSGGGETQYF; CDR3 DNA: TGTGCCAGCAGCCCCTCGGGGGGAGGAGAGACCCAGTACTTC; D gene: TRBD2; clone size: NA; J gene: TRBJ2-5; V gene: TRBV7-3
CDR3 protein: CASSIGGLNTEAFF; CDR3 DNA: TGTGCCAGTAGTATAGGAGGGTTAAACACTGAAGCTTTCTTT; D gene: NA; clone size: NA; J gene: TRBJ1-1; V gene: TRBV19
CDR3 protein: CASGPLKETQYF; CDR3 DNA: TGTGCCAGCGGGCCGCTCAAAGAGACCCAGTACTTC; D gene: NA; clone size: NA; J gene: TRBJ2-5; V gene: TRBV6-6
CDR3 protein: CASSIDNFNNQPQHF; CDR3 DNA: TGCGCCAGCAGCATTGACAACTTTAATAATCAGCCCCAGCATTTT; D gene: NA; clone size: NA; J gene: TRBJ1-5; V gene: TRBV5-1
CDR3 protein: CASSYGTVSETQYF; CDR3 DNA: TGTGCCAGCAGTTACGGGACAGTATCGGAGACCCAGTACTTC; D gene: TRBD1; clone size: NA; J gene: TRBJ2-5; V gene: TRBV6-5
CDR3 protein: CAIRDRTGAGSGELFF; CDR3 DNA: TGTGCCATCAGGGACCGGACAGGGGCGGGTTCCGGGGAGCTGTTTTTT; D gene: TRBD1; clone size: NA; J gene: TRBJ2-2; V gene: TRBV10-3
CDR3 protein: CASSLSLGEGGEQYF; CDR3 DNA: TGTGCCAGCAGTTTATCTTTGGGGGAGGGCGGAGAGCAGTACTTC; D gene: TRBD2; clone size: few; J gene: TRBJ2-7; V gene: TRBV27
CDR3 protein: CASSFSSDFRNTGELFF; CDR3 DNA: TGTGCCAGCAGCTTCAGTTCGGACTTCAGGAACACCGGGGAGCTGTTTTTT; D gene: NA; clone size: NA; J gene: TRBJ2-2; V gene: TRBV11-2
CDR3 protein: CAWSTEGYTF; CDR3 DNA: TGTGCCTGGAGTACGGAGGGCTACACCTTC; D gene: NA; clone size: NA; J gene: TRBJ1-2; V gene: TRBV30
CDR3 protein: CASSIGQGSYGYTF; CDR3 DNA: TGCGCCAGCAGCATAGGACAGGGATCCTATGGCTACACCTTC; D gene: TRBD1; clone size: NA; J gene: TRBJ1-2; V gene: TRBV5-1
CDR3 protein: CASRRKQDRGWGYTF; CDR3 DNA: TGTGCCAGCAGGAGAAAACAGGATCGAGGTTGGGGCTACACCTTC; D gene: NA; clone size: NA; J gene: TRBJ1-2; V gene: TRBV6-5
CDR3 protein: CASSPGDRTNYGYTF; CDR3 DNA: TGTGCCAGCAGCCCCGGGGACAGAACTAACTATGGCTACACCTTC; D gene: TRBD1; clone size: NA; J gene: TRBJ1-2; V gene: TRBV7-8
CDR3 protein: CASSLGTGGGQPQHF; CDR3 DNA: TGTGCCAGTAGTTTGGGGACAGGGGGCGGCCAGCCCCAGCATTTT; D gene: TRBD1; clone size: NA; J gene: TRBJ1-5; V gene: TRBV19
CDR3 protein: CASSPQTSGMSYEQYF; CDR3 DNA: TGTGCCAGCAGCCCGCAGACTAGCGGGATGTCCTACGAGCAGTACTTC; D gene: TRBD2; clone size: once; J gene: TRBJ2-7; V gene: TRBV9
CDR3 protein: CASSSSTGGGKTQYF; CDR3 DNA: TGCGCCAGCAGTTCATCGACAGGGGGAGGGAAGACCCAGTACTTC; D gene: TRBD1; clone size: NA; J gene: TRBJ2-5; V gene: TRBV5-1
CDR3 protein: CASSFAGASSGANVLTF; CDR3 DNA: TGTGCCAGCAGTTTTGCAGGGGCCAGCTCTGGGGCCAACGTCCTGACTTTC; D gene: NA; clone size: NA; J gene: TRBJ2-6; V gene: TRBV27
CDR3 protein: CASSFLGDREGSGELFF; CDR3 DNA: TGTGCCAGCAGTTTTCTTGGGGACAGGGAGGGGTCCGGGGAGCTGTTTTTT; D gene: TRBD1; clone size: few; J gene: TRBJ2-2; V gene: TRBV28
CDR3 protein: CASSLLAGGPGETQYF; CDR3 DNA: TGTGCCAGCAGCTTACTAGCGGGAGGGCCAGGAGAGACCCAGTACTTC; D gene: TRBD2; clone size: NA; J gene: TRBJ2-5; V gene: TRBV7-6
CDR3 protein: CASPEAGINQPQHF; CDR3 DNA: TGTGCCAGCCCCGAAGCGGGAATTAATCAGCCCCAGCATTTT; D gene: NA; clone size: NA; J gene: TRBJ1-5; V gene: TRBV6-5
CDR3 protein: CASDRPGLADTGELFF; CDR3 DNA: TGTGCCAGCGACCGACCGGGACTAGCGGACACCGGGGAGCTGTTTTTT; D gene: TRBD2; clone size: NA; J gene: TRBJ2-2; V gene: TRBV11-3
CDR3 protein: CASRPQGRVDTEAFF; CDR3 DNA: TGTGCCAGCAGGCCACAGGGCCGTGTGGACACTGAAGCTTTCTTT; D gene: NA; clone size: NA; J gene: TRBJ1-1; V gene: TRBV6-4
CDR3 protein: CASRKDRVGQETQYF; CDR3 DNA: TGTGCCAGCAGGAAAGACAGGGTGGGTCAAGAGACCCAGTACTTC; D gene: TRBD1; clone size: NA; J gene: TRBJ2-5; V gene: TRBV6-1
CDR3 protein: CASRRQDYYGYTF; CDR3 DNA: TGTGCCAGTAGAAGACAGGATTACTATGGCTACACCTTC; D gene: NA; clone size: NA; J gene: TRBJ1-2; V gene: TRBV19
CDR3 protein: CASSALDSYEQYF; CDR3 DNA: TGTGCCAGCAGCGCACTAGATTCCTACGAGCAGTACTTC; D gene: NA; clone size: NA; J gene: TRBJ2-7; V gene: TRBV7-2
CDR3 protein: CASSPLQETQYF; CDR3 DNA: TGTGCCAGCTCACCACTACAAGAGACCCAGTACTTC; D gene: NA; clone size: NA; J gene: TRBJ2-5; V gene: TRBV18
CDR3 protein: CASSEYRLAVGTDTQYF; CDR3 DNA: TGTGCCAGCAGTGAATACAGGCTAGCCGTGGGGACAGATACGCAGTATTTT; D gene: NA; clone size: NA; J gene: TRBJ2-3; V gene: TRBV25-1
CDR3 protein: CASSLGTGTSGYTF; CDR3 DNA: TGTGCCAGCAGCTTGGGGACAGGGACTTCCGGCTACACCTTC; D gene: TRBD1; clone size: few; J gene: TRBJ1-2; V gene: TRBV5-4
CDR3 protein: CASSPTSGGEETQYF; CDR3 DNA: TGTGCTAGCAGCCCGACTAGCGGGGGGGAAGAGACCCAGTACTTC; D gene: TRBD2; clone size: NA; J gene: TRBJ2-5; V gene: TRBV7-7
CDR3 protein: CSARQGRDYGYTF; CDR3 DNA: TGCAGCGCTCGACAGGGGAGGGACTATGGCTACACCTTC; D gene: TRBD1; clone size: few; J gene: TRBJ1-2; V gene: TRBV29-1
CDR3 protein: CAWSRQSGGYTF; CDR3 DNA: TGTGCCTGGAGTCGACAGTCTGGTGGCTACACCTTC; D gene: NA; clone size: NA; J gene: TRBJ1-2; V gene: TRBV30
CDR3 protein: CSAKGGATRYNEQFF; CDR3 DNA: TGCAGCGCGAAAGGGGGGGCCACCCGTTACAATGAGCAGTTCTTC; D gene: NA; clone size: NA; J gene: TRBJ2-1; V gene: TRBV29-1
CDR3 protein: CASSLLPGYTEAFF; CDR3 DNA: TGCGCCAGCAGCTTGTTGCCGGGATACACTGAAGCTTTCTTT; D gene: NA; clone size: once; J gene: TRBJ1-1; V gene: TRBV5-1
CDR3 protein: CAWSEGTSTLNEQFF; CDR3 DNA: TGTGCCTGGAGTGAAGGGACTAGCACGTTAAATGAGCAGTTCTTC; D gene: TRBD2; clone size: once; J gene: TRBJ2-1; V gene: TRBV30